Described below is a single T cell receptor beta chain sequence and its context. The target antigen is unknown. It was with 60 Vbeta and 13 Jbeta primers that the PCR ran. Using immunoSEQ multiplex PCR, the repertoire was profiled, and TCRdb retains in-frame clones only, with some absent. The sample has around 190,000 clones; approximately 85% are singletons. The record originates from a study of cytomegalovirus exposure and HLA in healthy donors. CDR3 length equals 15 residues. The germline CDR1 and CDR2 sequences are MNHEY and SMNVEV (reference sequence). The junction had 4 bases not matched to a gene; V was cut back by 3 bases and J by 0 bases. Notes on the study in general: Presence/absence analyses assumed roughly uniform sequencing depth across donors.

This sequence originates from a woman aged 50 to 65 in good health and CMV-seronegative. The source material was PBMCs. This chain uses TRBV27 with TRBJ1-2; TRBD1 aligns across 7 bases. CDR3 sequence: CASSFATGPNYGYTF. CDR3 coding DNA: TGTGCCAGCAGTTTTGCGACAGGGCCTAACTATGGCTACACCTTC.